The rows below give T cell receptor beta chains drawn from one sample of a study of blood T cell repertoires in COVID-19. TCRdb's table, derived via immunoSEQ multiplex PCR, lists solely in-frame clones and lacks some. Among about 190,000 clones listed, less than 85% were seen once. Sequenced input: peripheral blood. These receptors all come from a woman between 50 and 59 years old with acute or convalescent COVID-19. CDR3s include the opening cysteine and the closing phenylalanine or tryptophan. The D gene is left open where the match is weak. A row's size may be missing; if present it is once, few, many or a size class.

d_call,j_call,clone_size,v_call,cdr3_nt,cdr3_aa
TRBD1,TRBJ1-1,NA,TRBV30,TGTGCCTGGGATCACAGGGGTCAAAGCACTGAAGCTTTCTTT,CAWDHRGQSTEAFF
TRBD1,TRBJ2-7,NA,TRBV28,TGTGCCAGCAGCTCACGTCTCCCGGGACAGGGGACCTACGAGCAGTACTTC,CASSSRLPGQGTYEQYF
TRBD1,TRBJ2-7,NA,TRBV6-2/TRBV6-3,TGTGCCAGCAGTTTAACAGGGGTCGAGCAGTACTTC,CASSLTGVEQYF
NA,TRBJ2-3,NA,TRBV27,TGTGCCAGCAGTTTACTCGGGACTCGCCGCACAGATACGCAGTATTTT,CASSLLGTRRTDTQYF
TRBD2,TRBJ2-3,NA,TRBV3-1/TRBV3-2,TGTGCCAGCAGCCTGGGACTAGCGGGAGGGCCGGATACGCAGTATTTT,CASSLGLAGGPDTQYF
TRBD1,TRBJ2-5,NA,TRBV18,TGTGCCAGCTCACGTCAGAGGGGACAGCAAGAGACCCAGTACTTC,CASSRQRGQQETQYF
NA,TRBJ1-2,NA,TRBV9,TGTGCCAGCAGCGTGGGCTTAAGTTACTATGGCTACACCTTC,CASSVGLSYYGYTF
NA,TRBJ1-2,NA,TRBV28,TGTGCCATATTACCGTGGAAGGCGGGTGGTGGCTACACCTTC,CAILPWKAGGGYTF
TRBD2,TRBJ2-1,many,TRBV6-5,TGTGCCAGCATAAAAGGCGGGAGCTCCTACAATGAGCAGTTCTTC,CASIKGGSSYNEQFF
NA,TRBJ2-1,NA,TRBV7-2,TGTGCCAGCAGCCCGAGGACTCTACTACTTAATGAGCAGTTCTTC,CASSPRTLLLNEQFF
TRBD1,TRBJ1-5,NA,TRBV18,TGTGCCAGCTCCGGGACAGGAACCTTCAATTGGCCCCAGCATTTT,CASSGTGTFNWPQHF
NA,TRBJ1-5,few,TRBV7-9,TGTGCCAGCAGCTTAGGCCAGGCTAGCAATCAGCCCCAGCATTTT,CASSLGQASNQPQHF
TRBD2,TRBJ2-1,NA,TRBV5-8,TGTGCCAGCAGCCGCGAACTCACTAGCGGGAGAGCCTACAATGAGCAGTTCTTC,CASSRELTSGRAYNEQFF
TRBD1,TRBJ2-7,NA,TRBV4-1,TGCGCCAGCAGCCGAGGAACCGGACAGGGAACGGGCGAGCAGTACTTC,CASSRGTGQGTGEQYF
NA,TRBJ2-7,NA,TRBV30,TGTGCCTGCGCTAGTGGAAGATTTTACGAGCAGTACTTC,CACASGRFYEQYF
NA,TRBJ1-5,NA,TRBV6-6,TGTGCCAGCAGTTACCCAGGGACTAATCAGCCCCAGCATTTT,CASSYPGTNQPQHF
TRBD2,TRBJ2-1,NA,TRBV5-4,TGTGCCAGCAGTAATTTGAGGCGGGAGGCCGACGATGAGCAGTTCTTC,CASSNLRREADDEQFF
NA,TRBJ1-4,NA,TRBV28,TGTGCCAGCAGTTCTCACCCGGACATGGCTAATGAAAAACTGTTTTTT,CASSSHPDMANEKLFF
TRBD1,TRBJ1-3,NA,TRBV12-5,TGTGCTAGTGGCCCCTGGGACAGGGCCGTGGGAAACACCATATATTTT,CASGPWDRAVGNTIYF
NA,TRBJ1-1,NA,TRBV6-5,TGTGCCAGCAGGCAAGGGGGGGCCACTGAAGCTTTCTTT,CASRQGGATEAFF
NA,TRBJ1-4,NA,TRBV19,TGTGCCAGTAGTTGGGGCGGAGTCCTGTTTTTT,CASSWGGVLFF
TRBD1,TRBJ1-1,NA,TRBV19,TGTGCCAGTAGAGACAGGGGTAGCACTGAAGCTTTCTTT,CASRDRGSTEAFF
NA,TRBJ2-7,NA,TRBV30,TGTGCCTGGGTTCGGGTTACCAACGAGCAGTACTTC,CAWVRVTNEQYF
TRBD2,TRBJ2-7,NA,TRBV23-1,TGCGCCAGCCTTCTCTTCCCTCCGATTCTATCGGGGAGGGACCTCAGCTCCTACGAGCAGTACTTC,CASLLFPPILSGRDLSSYEQYF
TRBD2,TRBJ2-4,few,TRBV28,TGTGCCAGCAGTTTAACGGGACTAGAAAAGATTCAGTACTTC,CASSLTGLEKIQYF
NA,TRBJ1-2,NA,TRBV28,TGTGCCAGCAGCCCCGAACAGCAAACCTATGGCTACACCTTC,CASSPEQQTYGYTF
TRBD1,TRBJ1-1,NA,TRBV6-5,TGTGCCAGCAGACTCGGACAGGGACGGTCTGAAGCTTTCTTT,CASRLGQGRSEAFF
TRBD2,TRBJ2-4,NA,TRBV20-1,TGCAGTGCTAGTCGGCGTGCGTCGGGGACTAGCGGGAGTAGCGCCAAAAACATTCAGTACTTC,CSASRRASGTSGSSAKNIQYF
NA,TRBJ2-3,NA,TRBV4-2,TGTGCCAGCAGCCAAGAGCATCCCGAGGATACGCAGTATTTT,CASSQEHPEDTQYF
NA,TRBJ2-3,NA,TRBV7-2,TGTGCCAGCAGCACCGACTTCACAGATACGCAGTATTTT,CASSTDFTDTQYF
NA,TRBJ2-3,NA,TRBV24-1,TGTGCCACCAGTGATTTGCAGCCCGGGGGCACAGATACGCAGTATTTT,CATSDLQPGGTDTQYF
TRBD1,TRBJ1-5,once,TRBV2,TGTGCCAGCCAACAGGGGACGTATAGCAATCAGCCCCAGCATTTT,CASQQGTYSNQPQHF
TRBD1,TRBJ1-5,NA,TRBV28,TGTGCCAGCAGTTTTCCCCAACAGGGGTTTAATCAGCCCCAGCATTTT,CASSFPQQGFNQPQHF
NA,TRBJ1-3,NA,TRBV6-1,TGTGCCAGCAGTGATGGGGGGGACGGAAACACCATATATTTT,CASSDGGDGNTIYF
NA,TRBJ1-1,NA,TRBV6-2/TRBV6-3,TGTGCCAGCAGTCTCTCCGGGTCGCGAACCTTT,CASSLSGSRTF
NA,TRBJ1-6,once,TRBV21-1,TGTGCCAGCAGCCGAACCAGGATAATGGTGGGGACATTCTATAATTCACCCCTCCACTTT,CASSRTRIMVGTFYNSPLHF